Shown below are 29 T cell receptor beta chains from a single sample sequenced in a study of blood T cell repertoires in COVID-19. Sequencing was performed with immunoSEQ multiplex PCR; in TCRdb, only in-frame clones are kept and a portion is missing. The sample comprises under 35,000 clones, roughly 88% of which are singletons, and around 5% rests with the top ten. The source material was peripheral blood. These receptors were obtained from a human donor in a cohort sampled during active COVID-19.

Only one count was recorded for this clone. V usage is TRBV7-6 and J usage is TRBJ2-2, with D possibly TRBD2 on 5 matching bases. V lost 1 base and J lost 4, with 16 bases in between. CDR1 and CDR2 (germline): SGHVS, FNYEAQ. The CDR3 runs to 17 residues. CDR3 residues: CASSLEGPGEGTGELFF. In nucleotides, the CDR3 is TGTGCCAGCAGCTTAGAAGGGCCCGGCGAGGGCACCGGGGAGCTGTTTTTT. The full variable domain, completed using reference TRBV7-6 and TRBJ2-2, is GAGVSQSPRYKVTKRGQDVALRCDPISGHVSLYWYRQALGQGPEFLTYFNYEAQQDKSGLPNDRFSAERPEGSISTLTIQRTEQRDSAMYRCASSLEGPGEGTGELFFGEGSRLTVL.

V gene TRBV6-5 combines with J gene TRBJ2-3; D gene unclear. V lost 6 bases, J lost 0 bases, and 10 bases lay in between. Germline V gene data show CDR1 as MNHEY and CDR2 as SVGAGI. The CDR3 contains 14 residues. CDR3 loop: CASRADWSTDTQYF. Here the CDR3 DNA reads TGTGCCAGCAGGGCCGACTGGAGCACAGATACGCAGTATTTT.

The chain uses TRBV5-1 and TRBJ1-1, with TRBD1 matching over 7 bases. Germline V lookup: CDR1 SGHRS, CDR2 YFSETQ. V dropped 2 bases and J dropped 4; count of bases not matched to a gene: 2. This CDR3 has 13 amino acids. CDR3 in DNA: TGCGCCAGCAGCTTCCGACAGGGCACTGAAGCTTTCTTT. It codes for CASSFRQGTEAFF.

The rearrangement links TRBV5-1 to TRBJ2-5, with 15 nucleotides matching TRBD2. V shed 2 bases and J 5 bases; nucleotides not matched to a gene: 10. The CDR3 runs 18 residues. CDR1 and CDR2 (germline): SGHRS, YFSETQ. CDR3 in amino acids: CASSLTGTSGGPRETQYF. As DNA, the CDR3 is TGCGCCAGCAGCTTAACCGGGACTAGCGGGGGGCCACGGGAGACCCAGTACTTC. Drawing the rest from reference TRBV5-1 and TRBJ2-5, the complete variable domain is KAGVTQTPRYLIKTRGQQVTLSCSPISGHRSVSWYQQTPGQGLQFLFEYFSETQRNKGNFPGRFSGRQFSNSRSEMNVSTLELGDSALYLCASSLTGTSGGPRETQYFGPGTRLLVL.

This clone has only a few counts. The chain employs TRBV7-9 and TRBJ1-6; D possibly corresponds to TRBD1 (5 bases). The V gene's germline CDR1 is SEHNR and CDR2 FQNEAQ (reference sequence). The ends were cut back, 5 bases at V and 5 bases at J, with 13 bases in the middle. This CDR3 is built from 15 residues. Here the CDR3 reads CASSKEQANNSPLHF. In nucleotides, the CDR3 is TGTGCCAGCAGCAAAGAACAGGCTAATAATTCACCCCTCCACTTT.

The rearrangement joins TRBV19 to TRBJ2-5, with 8 positions matching TRBD2. Trimming took 6 bases from V and 6 from J; bases not matched to a gene: 9. There are 14 residues in the CDR3. Looked up from germline, CDR1 is LNHDA and CDR2 is SQIVND (reference sequence). Written as DNA, the CDR3 is TGTGCCAGTAGCCCCCCCGAGCGGGGGAAGACCCAGTACTTC. This encodes CASSPPERGKTQYF.

The chain combines TRBV24-1 with TRBJ2-3, with a possible D match to TRBD2 (6 bases). This CDR3 has 14 amino acids. Trimming cost V 5 bases and J 5 bases, with 13 bases left between them. Germline CDR1 is KGHDR and CDR2 is SFDVKD. CDR3 sequence (DNA): TGTGCCACCAGTGGTCGGGGGTCAGTAGATACGCAGTATTTT. Its translation is CATSGRGSVDTQYF.

This chain joins TRBV2 and TRBJ2-7; no clear D. V was trimmed by 5 bases and J by 0 bases, leaving 11 bases between them. Germline CDR1 reads SNHLY; CDR2 reads FYNNEI. The CDR3 has 14 amino acids. The CDR3: CASSRLQSSYEQYF. The DNA of the CDR3 is TGTGCCAGCAGTAGGTTACAGAGCTCCTACGAGCAGTACTTC.

The rearrangement links TRBV27 to TRBJ2-7; the match to TRBD1 covers 7 bases. CDR1 and CDR2 from the germline V gene are MNHEY and SMNVEV (reference sequence). This CDR3 comprises 14 residues. V shed 5 bases and J 5 bases; nucleotides not matched to a gene: 9. CDR3 coding DNA: TGTGCCAGCAGTCCACGACAGGGAAGCGACGAGCAGTACTTC. Translated, it gives CASSPRQGSDEQYF.

This sequence joins TRBV30 and TRBJ1-4; 7 bases fit TRBD1. Germline V gives CDR1 GTSNPN, CDR2 SVGIG (reference sequence). CDR3 length: 13 amino acids. Losses at the gene ends were 6 bases for V and 5 bases for J; bases not matched to a gene: 6. The DNA of the CDR3 is TGTGCCTGTGGGACGACAGGGAATGAAAAACTGTTTTTT. Protein: CACGTTGNEKLFF.

The chain links TRBV7-8 to TRBJ1-6, with 10 bases that match TRBD1. Germline trimming cut 3 bases from V and 10 bases from J; bases unmatched to any gene: 3. Germline CDR1 reads SGHVS; CDR2 reads FQNEAQ. The CDR3 consists of 14 residues. The chain's CDR3 is CASSLGTGVSPLHF. For the CDR3, the DNA is TGTGCCAGCAGCTTGGGGACAGGGGTGTCACCCCTCCACTTT. Full variable domain (missing parts from reference TRBV7-8 and TRBJ1-6): GAGVSQSPRYKVAKRGQDVALRCDPISGHVSLFWYQQALGQGPEFLTYFQNEAQLDKSGLPSDRFFAERPEGSVSTLKIQRTQQEDSAVYLCASSLGTGVSPLHFGNGTRLTVT.

This clone was counted once. The V and J genes are TRBV27 and TRBJ2-7, with 8 bases lining up with TRBD1. CDR1 is MNHEY and CDR2 is SMNVEV in the germline V gene (reference sequence). The CDR3 is 16 residues long. Trimming at V came to 4 bases and at J to 2 bases, leaving 10 bases not matched to a gene. The CDR3: CASSSGLDRVTYEQYF. The DNA of the CDR3 is TGTGCCAGCAGTTCCGGGTTGGACAGGGTCACCTACGAGCAGTACTTC.

The chain carries TRBV19 and TRBJ1-5; 9 bases agree with TRBD1. This CDR3 has 14 amino acids. CDR1 and CDR2 from the germline V gene are LNHDA and SQIVND (reference sequence). After removal of 8 bases from V and 4 bases from J, the junction contained 6 bases not matched to a gene. CDR3 region: CASGWTGANQPQHF. In DNA form, the CDR3 reads TGTGCCAGTGGGTGGACAGGGGCGAATCAGCCCCAGCATTTT. Complete variable domain (other parts from reference TRBV19 and TRBJ1-5): DGGITQSPKYLFRKEGQNVTLSCEQNLNHDAMYWYRQDPGQGLRLIYYSQIVNDFQKGDIAEGYSVSREKKESFPLTVTSAQKNPTAFYLCASGWTGANQPQHFGDGTRLSIL.

The CDR3 DNA reads as TGTGCCACCAGTGATCGCGGGGGCCCCCAAGAGACCCAGTACTTC. Its translation is CATSDRGGPQETQYF. The V gene is TRBV24-1, the J gene TRBJ2-5; weak D call: TRBD2 (7 bases). The germline CDR1 and CDR2 sequences are KGHDR and SFDVKD. The CDR3 spans 15 residues. Trimming left V 3 bases short and J 1 base short, with 11 bases between.

The V and J genes are TRBV20-1 and TRBJ1-2; TRBD1 aligns across 8 bases. This CDR3 spans 9 amino acids. Germline assignment: CDR1 DFQATT and CDR2 SNEGSKA (reference sequence). After removal of 6 bases from V and 13 bases from J, the junction contained 4 bases not matched to a gene. The CDR3 region is CSATTGGTF. The DNA of the CDR3 is TGCAGTGCAACCACAGGGGGCACCTTC.

The chain couples TRBV5-1 to TRBJ1-2; D is possibly TRBD1 (6 bases). Germline V gene sequence: CDR1 SGHRS, CDR2 YFSETQ. Trimming left V 3 bases short and J 3 bases short, with 9 bases between. This CDR3 has 13 amino acids. Here the CDR3 reads CASSYHRDYGYTF. The CDR3 bases are TGCGCCAGCAGCTACCACAGGGACTATGGCTACACCTTC.

The sample holds one count of this clone. The rearrangement joins TRBV28 to TRBJ2-1; D gene unclear. Trimming took off 1 base at V and 7 bases at J, with 14 bases between the two ends. Germline-derived CDR1 and CDR2 are MDHEN and SYDVKM. This CDR3 spans 15 amino acids. The CDR3 coding sequence is TGTGCCAGCAGTTTATCCCCGCATAGAGGAAATGAGCAGTTCTTC. Translation gives CASSLSPHRGNEQFF.

This chain connects TRBV6-1 to TRBJ2-2; D possibly corresponds to TRBD1 (6 bases). Germline V gene data show CDR1 as MNHNS and CDR2 as SASEGT. CDR3 length: 15 amino acids. V shed 1 base and J shed 4 bases, with 10 bases lying between them. CDR3 residues: CASSEVAGVTGELFF. The CDR3 DNA reads as TGTGCCAGCAGTGAAGTAGCAGGGGTCACCGGGGAGCTGTTTTTT.

The chain uses TRBV30 and TRBJ1-1; 8 nucleotides match TRBD1. Germline CDR1 GTSNPN, CDR2 SVGIG (reference sequence). This CDR3 has 12 amino acids. J lost 11 bases, V lost 3 bases, and 8 bases had no gene match. CDR3 residues: CAWRGDRGLAFF. In DNA form, the CDR3 reads TGTGCCTGGAGGGGCGACAGGGGACTCGCTTTCTTT.

The CDR3 region is CASSLVSGEETQYF. DNA for the CDR3: TGCGCCAGCAGCTTGGTTAGCGGGGAAGAGACCCAGTACTTC. V usage is TRBV5-1 and J usage is TRBJ2-5, with 8 bases matching TRBD2. The CDR3 is 14 amino acids. Trimming took 0 bases from V and 3 from J; bases not matched to a gene: 1. In germline, CDR1 is SGHRS, CDR2 YFSETQ.

The genes are TRBV5-1 and TRBJ2-7; 7 bases line up with TRBD1. The J segment lost 3 bases and the V segment lost 3 bases, leaving 6 bases of the junction unmatched. CDR3 length equals 14 residues. Germline values: CDR1 SGHRS, CDR2 YFSETQ. CDR3 loop: CASSSGTVNYEQYF. As DNA, the CDR3 is TGCGCCAGCAGCTCCGGGACAGTTAACTACGAGCAGTACTTC.

The chain employs TRBV9 and TRBJ1-1; D is uncertain. Germline CDR1 SGDLS, CDR2 YYNGEE. The CDR3 totals 14 residues. Trimming stripped 2 bases from V and 2 bases from J, with 10 bases between. In DNA form, the CDR3 reads TGTGCCAGCAGCGTCACTGAGGGAAACACTGAAGCTTTCTTT. This gives the protein CASSVTEGNTEAFF. The variable domain in full, with the rest retrieved from reference TRBV9 and TRBJ1-1, is DSGVTQTPKHLITATGQRVTLRCSPRSGDLSVYWYQQSLDQGLQFLIQYYNGEERAKGNILERFSAQQFPDLHSELNLSSLELGDSALYFCASSVTEGNTEAFFGQGTRLTVV.

This sequence joins TRBV7-3 and TRBJ1-2; 9 bases are shared with TRBD1. CDR1 SGHTA and CDR2 FQGTGA come from the germline V gene. After removal of 5 bases from V and 3 bases from J, the junction contained 4 bases not matched to a gene. The CDR3 contains 14 residues. This CDR3 is CASSTTGGDYGYTF. CDR3 DNA sequence: TGTGCCAGCAGCACGACAGGGGGAGACTATGGCTACACCTTC.

This chain connects TRBV12-3 or TRBV12-4 to TRBJ2-7; 7 positions match TRBD1. This CDR3 contains 12 residues. V dropped 6 bases and J dropped 5; count of bases not matched to a gene: 4. The CDR3 DNA sequence: TGTGCCAGCAGGCTACAGGGGAACGAGCAGTACTTC. Residues: CASRLQGNEQYF.

V and J are TRBV5-6 and TRBJ2-1; 9 bases are shared with TRBD2. Germline V CDR1 and CDR2: SGHDT, YYEEEE. The V segment lost 4 bases and the J segment 3 bases; nucleotides outside the gene matches: 14. This CDR3 is built from 18 residues. The CDR3 region has the DNA TGTGCCAGCAGCCCAGGCGGGGGGGATATATGGGGCTACAATGAGCAGTTCTTC. Its protein product is CASSPGGGDIWGYNEQFF. Full variable domain (missing parts from reference TRBV5-6 and TRBJ2-1): DAGVTQSPTHLIKTRGQQVTLRCSPKSGHDTVSWYQQALGQGPQFIFQYYEEEERQRGNFPDRFSGHQFPNYSSELNVNALLLGDSALYLCASSPGGGDIWGYNEQFFGPGTRLTVL.

V is TRBV7-2 and J is TRBJ2-7, with a weak D call TRBD1 (5 bases). This CDR3 has 14 amino acids. Per germline, CDR1 SGHTA and CDR2 FQGNSA. V was shortened by 1 base and J by 0 bases, with 7 bases between the two germline ends. The CDR3 sequence is CASSLDRSSYEQYF. Written as DNA, the CDR3 is TGTGCCAGCAGCTTAGACAGGAGCTCCTACGAGCAGTACTTC. Using reference TRBV7-2 and TRBJ2-7 for the parts outside the CDR3, the full variable domain is GAGVSQSPSNKVTEKGKDVELRCDPISGHTALYWYRQSLGQGLEFLIYFQGNSAPDKSGLPSDRFSAERTGGSVSTLTIQRTQQEDSAVYLCASSLDRSSYEQYFGPGTRLTVT.

This CDR3 reads CASSLLLGELFF. The CDR3 nucleotides are TGTGCCAGCAGCTTATTACTGGGGGAGCTGTTTTTT. The chain couples TRBV7-2 to TRBJ2-2; D is uncertain. Trimming pared 2 bases from V and 8 bases from J, leaving 6 bases between. The CDR3 spans 12 residues. The germline V gene encodes CDR1 SGHTA and CDR2 FQGNSA.

The chain has TRBV7-8 and TRBJ2-3; possibly TRBD1 for D (6 bases). Looked up from germline, CDR1 is SGHVS and CDR2 is FQNEAQ. V lost 6 bases and J lost 8, with 12 bases in between. The CDR3 has 12 residues. The CDR3 loop is CASRWTEGTQYF. The CDR3 nucleotides are TGTGCCAGCAGATGGACAGAGGGTACGCAGTATTTT.

The gene calls are TRBV4-2 and TRBJ2-3, with TRBD2 matching over 12 bases. The junction had 5 bases not matched to a gene; V was cut back by 6 bases and J by 4 bases. This CDR3 is built from 15 residues. In germline, CDR1 is LGHNA, CDR2 YNFKEQ. This CDR3 reads CASRPLAGGPDTQYF. The CDR3 DNA reads TGTGCCAGCAGACCCCTAGCGGGGGGGCCAGATACGCAGTATTTT.